These 14 T cell receptor beta chains originate from one sample sequenced in a study of CD4+ T cells in melanoma. Repertoires were generated with immunoSEQ multiplex PCR, while TCRdb's copy carries only in-frame clones and drops some. The sample carries 110,000 to 150,000 clones, roughly 91% recorded once. Receptor source: a human donor with melanoma.

The rearrangement links TRBV5-6 to TRBJ2-3, with TRBD2 matching 8 bases. Per the germline V gene, CDR1 is SGHDT and CDR2 is YYEEEE. The CDR3 spans 15 residues. V lost 2 bases, J lost 4 bases, and 6 bases stayed unmatched. DNA for the CDR3: TGTGCCAGCAGCTTTGGCGGGGGGATTTCAGATACGCAGTATTTT. Protein product: CASSFGGGISDTQYF. Together with reference TRBV5-6 and TRBJ2-3, the CDR3 gives the full variable domain: DAGVTQSPTHLIKTRGQQVTLRCSPKSGHDTVSWYQQALGQGPQFIFQYYEEEERQRGNFPDRFSGHQFPNYSSELNVNALLLGDSALYLCASSFGGGISDTQYFGPGTRLTVL.

The chain employs TRBV2 and TRBJ2-5; 9 nucleotides align to TRBD1. J lost 9 bases, V lost 0 bases, and 8 bases had no gene match. Per the germline V gene, CDR1 is SNHLY and CDR2 is FYNNEI. The CDR3 has 15 amino acids. Written as DNA, the CDR3 is TGTGCCAGCAGTGAAGCCCCCGGGACAGGGCGGTCCCAGTACTTC. Translated: CASSEAPGTGRSQYF.

This clone was detected only once. The rearrangement links TRBV11-2 to TRBJ1-5; D perhaps matches TRBD1 (5 bases). V was shortened by 1 base and J by 0 bases, with 13 bases between the two germline ends. Germline values: CDR1 SGHAT, CDR2 FQNNGV. The CDR3 length is 17 residues. The CDR3 region is CASSLGQGGYSNQPQHF. The CDR3 DNA reads TGTGCCAGCAGCTTAGGGCAGGGAGGATATAGCAATCAGCCCCAGCATTTT.

Points on this clone: Germline and junction disagree at one end, which may indicate a read error. This sequence joins TRBV6-6 and TRBJ1-6; 7 positions match TRBD1. The germline V gene has CDR1 MNHNY and CDR2 SVGAGI (reference sequence). There are 14 residues in the CDR3. CDR3 in amino acids: CAVATGAYNSPLHF. DNA of the CDR3: TGTGCCGTCGCAACAGGGGCGTATAATTCGCCCCTCCACTTT.

The chain joins TRBV10-3 to TRBJ2-4, with unresolved D. Trimming cost V 5 bases and J 2 bases, with 10 bases left between them. Germline V gene sequence: CDR1 ENHRY, CDR2 SYGVKD. CDR3 length: 14 amino acids. The CDR3 DNA reads as TGTGCCATCAGTCCGACTGAGACCAAAAACATTCAGTACTTC. This sequence encodes CAISPTETKNIQYF.

For this clone: A junction boundary mismatches the germline segment, possibly from a read error. The chain combines TRBV19 with TRBJ2-7; D is uncertain. This CDR3 contains 15 residues. Germline loops: CDR1 LNHDA, CDR2 SQIVND (reference sequence). The CDR3 sequence is CASRNQPQLSSEQYF. Written as DNA, the CDR3 is TGTGCCAGCCGGAACCAGCCTCAGCTTTCCTCCGAGCAGTACTTC.

The J gene is TRBJ2-7, the V gene TRBV29-1; maybe TRBD2 (7 bases). The CDR3 sequence is 12 residues long. Germline CDR1 is SQVTM and CDR2 is ANQGSEA. The V end was cut by 6 bases, the J end by 4 bases, with 13 bases between. CDR3 sequence (DNA): TGCAGCGTGGACAGCGGGGATTACGAGCAGTACTTC. Its translation: CSVDSGDYEQYF.

CDR3 loop: CARSLAGGAWGQPQHF. The DNA for the CDR3 is TGTGCCAGAAGCTTGGCCGGGGGAGCATGGGGACAGCCCCAGCATTTT. V and J are TRBV5-3 and TRBJ1-5; D possibly corresponds to TRBD1 (5 bases). TRBV5-3 is marked as an open reading frame, function uncertain. This CDR3 is 16 amino acids long. Trimming cost V 0 bases and J 7 bases, with 17 bases left between them.

This clone has just a few counts. This chain links TRBV5-1 with TRBJ1-1, with D perhaps TRBD1 (5 bases). V was clipped by 1 base and J by 10 bases, with 17 bases between them. This CDR3 spans 14 amino acids. The germline V gene encodes CDR1 SGHRS and CDR2 YFSETQ. The CDR3 here is CASSLQEGLTPAFF. For the CDR3, the DNA is TGCGCCAGCAGCTTGCAGGAGGGACTCACCCCAGCTTTCTTT.

The chain uses TRBV5-1 and TRBJ1-6; possibly TRBD1 for D (6 bases). Germline V CDR1 and CDR2: SGHRS, YFSETQ. The ends were cut back, 1 base at V and 8 bases at J, with 19 bases in the middle. This CDR3 spans 17 amino acids. CDR3 bases: TGCGCCAGCAGCTTGTTTCCGGCGGGACAAGAAGATTCACCCCTCCACTTT. Protein sequence: CASSLFPAGQEDSPLHF.

The V and J genes are TRBV2 and TRBJ2-7, with a tentative D call TRBD2 (5 bases). There are 13 residues in the CDR3. Germline V lookup: CDR1 SNHLY, CDR2 FYNNEI. V lost 10 bases to trimming and J lost 5 bases, with 18 bases between them. Here the CDR3 DNA reads TGTGCCATCAGCGGCCGAGGAGGCGACGAGCAGTACTTC. Translation gives CAISGRGGDEQYF.

The chain couples TRBV2 to TRBJ1-1; tentatively, D is TRBD1 (6 bases). CDR1 SNHLY and CDR2 FYNNEI come from the germline V gene. The CDR3 is 13 residues long. Trimming stripped 3 bases from V and 7 bases from J, with 12 bases between. The chain's CDR3 is CASSEWGLGEAFF. CDR3 nucleotide sequence: TGTGCCAGCAGTGAGTGGGGGCTTGGTGAAGCTTTCTTT.

The chain employs TRBV5-1 and TRBJ2-5, with 11 bases fitting TRBD1. Germline CDR1 and CDR2: SGHRS and YFSETQ. The CDR3 consists of 14 residues. After removal of 4 bases from V and 3 bases from J, the junction contained 2 bases not matched to a gene. The CDR3 DNA is TGCGCCAGCAGCGCGGGACAGGGGGAAGAGACCCAGTACTTC. Translated, it gives CASSAGQGEETQYF.

The chain carries TRBV13 and TRBJ2-1; no firm D call. Trimming removed 2 bases from V and 9 bases from J, with 8 bases in between. Germline loops: CDR1 PRHDT, CDR2 FYEKMQ (reference sequence). The CDR3 sequence is 12 residues long. The CDR3 sequence is CASSLRLGEQFF. DNA for the CDR3: TGTGCCAGCAGCTTACGACTGGGTGAGCAGTTCTTC.